This T cell receptor (beta chain) was identified in a study of cytomegalovirus exposure and HLA in healthy donors. Study-wide findings and caveats: When the data were analyzed later, several of the most significant clusters appeared to be linked to common viral pathogens.

This clone has just a few counts. The target antigen is unknown. The CDR3 length is 13 residues. Per germline, CDR1 SNHLY and CDR2 FYNNEI. V shed 5 bases, J shed 5 bases, and the junction held 5 bases outside the gene matches. Use of 60 Vbeta and 13 Jbeta primers characterized the PCR. Generated by immunoSEQ multiplex PCR, the TCRdb table keeps only in-frame clones and is missing some. The sample lists tens of thousands of clones, 78% occurring once. The chain has TRBV2 and TRBJ1-1, with TRBD1 identical over 7 bases. The origin of this receptor is a woman in her forties in good health and CMV-seropositive. Sequenced material: PBMCs. The chain's CDR3 is CASSQETGTEAFF. The CDR3 DNA follows: TGTGCCAGCAGTCAAGAGACAGGGACTGAAGCTTTCTTT. The full variable domain, completed using reference TRBV2 and TRBJ1-1, is EPEVTQTPSHQVTQMGQEVILRCVPISNHLYFYWYRQILGQKVEFLVSFYNNEISEKSEIFDDQFSVERPDGSNFTLKIRSTKLEDSAMYFCASSQETGTEAFFGQGTRLTVV.